The clone carrying this T cell receptor beta chain has at least ten counts. The antigen remains unidentified. TCRdb ran MiXCR on the 5' RACE reads and lists one entry per CDR3 protein. The sample lists over 550,000 distinct CDR3 sequences; just over 7% were seen once. These data belong to a study of identical twins. Findings of the study overall: Invariant MAIT and iNKT cells could partly confound zero-insertion analyses. Models came in too low on out-of-frame TCR alpha sharing in monozygotic twins.

This CDR3 is 13 amino acids long. CDR1 and CDR2 from the germline V gene are SGHRS and YFSETQ. V was pared by 0 bases and J by 7 bases, with 10 bases between. The same sample was also used in a study of yellow fever vaccine responses in identical twins.

Sequencing input: PBMCs. The sequence was collected from a woman aged 18-29 years in good health. J is TRBJ1-2 and V is TRBV5-1, with D perhaps TRBD1 (5 bases). The CDR3 loop reads CASSLGGDFGYTF. The CDR3 coding sequence is TGCGCCAGCAGCTTGGGAGGGGACTTTGGCTACACCTTC.